Detailed here is one T cell receptor (beta chain). The antigen remains undetermined. The data were taken from a study of CD8+ T cells in alopecia areata. Study-level information: The drug, tofacitinib, lasted 6 to 18 months, followed by 6 months off drug. General study results and limits: Persistence of many expanded lesional clones was seen in scalp and blood during tofacitinib.

Looked up from germline, CDR1 is MNHNY and CDR2 is SVGAGI (reference sequence). Deletions cut 7 bases from V and 4 bases from J, with 10 bases between. The CDR3 extends over 12 amino acids. It was cDNA, reverse transcribed from extracted RNA, that served as the sequencing template. Data came from immunoSEQ multiplex PCR; TCRdb stores just in-frame clones and leaves some out. The sample has a few hundred thousand clones, 60% seen once; the top ten hold roughly 0.93%. The sample's treatment: oral pan-JAK inhibitor, 5-10 mg twice daily. Sorted populations comprised CD4+ and CD8+ T cells obtained from PBMCs.

The sample here was CD4+ T cells sorted from blood, taken around week 54, from a patient treated with tofacitinib. The chain couples TRBV6-6 to TRBJ2-5; D is unresolved. The receptor comes from a human donor with alopecia areata. The CDR3 bases are TGTGCCAGCACGCAGTACCGAGAGACCCAGTACTTC. This codes for CASTQYRETQYF.